Described below is a single TCR beta chain sequence and its context. Its antigen is as yet unknown. The donors were healthy bone marrow donors. This entry is derived from a study of cytomegalovirus exposure and HLA in healthy donors. Germline V gene lookup returns CDR1 WNHNN and CDR2 SYGVQD (reference sequence). V was trimmed by 3 bases and J by 6 bases, leaving 9 bases between them. The CDR3 length is 12 residues. Amplification used 60 Vbeta primers and 13 Jbeta primers. The protocol was immunoSEQ multiplex PCR, while the TCRdb copy is restricted to in-frame clones and leaves out a portion. The table shows over 150,000 clones, with around 77% occurring only once. The study's findings and limits: Previously analyzed data showed that most TCR beta V segments were productive at a frequency of about 87% or about 30%.

The sample comprised PBMCs. The chain joins TRBV10-1 to TRBJ2-7, with D maybe TRBD1 (6 bases). The clonotype comes from a woman aged 18-30 years in good health and CMV-seronegative. This CDR3 reads CASSDTGTEQYF. The DNA for the CDR3 is TGCGCCAGCAGTGATACAGGGACCGAGCAGTACTTC.